A selection of T cell receptor beta chains follows, all from one sample in a study of T cells in localized non-small cell lung cancer. The repertoire was sequenced with immunoSEQ multiplex PCR; TCRdb's copy has only in-frame clones and lacks some. The sample yields about 48,000 clones, around 77% seen once. The sequencing used peripheral blood, collected before any cancer treatment. The receptors stem from a man aged 40 to 70 with stage I squamous cell lung carcinoma. The CDR3 runs from the conserved cysteine through the conserved F or W. D genes are given only for firm matches. Size is stated for part of the rows, as once, few or many counts, or as a class when the clone is expanded.

.,.,TRBJ1-5,TRBV7-6,CASSLNEDQPQHF,TGTGCCAGCAGCTTAAACGAGGATCAGCCCCAGCATTTT
many,.,TRBJ2-7,TRBV13,CASSFQGGSGEQYF,TGTGCCAGCAGCTTTCAAGGGGGTTCTGGCGAGCAGTACTTC
.,TRBD1,TRBJ1-6,TRBV14,CASSPLGTGRGPLHF,TGTGCCAGCAGCCCTTTAGGGACAGGTAGAGGACCCCTCCACTTT
.,.,TRBJ1-2,TRBV11-2,CASSLIGVSSLGYTF,TGTGCCAGCAGCTTAATTGGGGTTAGCTCTCTCGGCTACACCTTC
.,.,TRBJ2-7,TRBV7-9,CASSGVAGQTSYEQYF,TGTGCCAGCAGCGGAGTAGCGGGACAGACCTCCTACGAGCAGTACTTC
once,TRBD1,TRBJ2-7,TRBV7-9,CASSSPGQGLYEQYF,TGTGCCAGCAGCTCGCCGGGACAGGGACTCTACGAGCAGTACTTC
few,TRBD2,TRBJ2-1,TRBV27,CASSLMVAGAPNEQFF,TGTGCCAGCAGTTTAATGGTAGCGGGGGCCCCTAATGAGCAGTTCTTC
.,TRBD2,TRBJ2-1,TRBV6-1,CASSEVSYWDYTYNEQFF,TGTGCCAGCAGTGAAGTAAGTTACTGGGACTATACATACAATGAGCAGTTCTTC
.,TRBD1,TRBJ2-1,TRBV19,CASSMGGTGTYNEQFF,TGTGCCAGTAGTATGGGAGGGACAGGGACCTACAATGAGCAGTTCTTC
.,.,TRBJ1-1,TRBV6-5,CASSETFTEAFF,TGTGCCAGCAGTGAAACCTTCACTGAAGCTTTCTTT
.,.,TRBJ2-7,TRBV7-2,CASSYRGRDEQYF,TGTGCCAGCAGCTATAGAGGCCGGGACGAGCAGTACTTC
.,.,TRBJ1-1,TRBV6-5,CASSRGRSAFF,TGTGCCAGCAGCAGGGGCCGGTCCGCTTTCTTT
.,TRBD2,TRBJ2-7,TRBV5-1,CASSLSGGNEQYF,TGCGCCAGCAGCTTAAGCGGGGGCAACGAGCAGTACTTC
.,.,TRBJ2-5,TRBV4-3,CASSQDYPDTETQYF,TGCGCCAGCAGCCAAGACTACCCGGACACAGAGACCCAGTACTTC